Listed here are 3 T cell receptor beta chains from one sample, sequenced in a study of T cell repertoires in cytomegalovirus infection. Antigens of these TCRs are unknown. From the reads, TCRdb called clonotypes with MiXCR, one entry per CDR3 protein. In the table there are tens of thousands of distinct CDR3 sequences, 20% of which are singletons. The sequencing sample was made of PBMCs, sequenced either directly or after in vitro stimulation (not recorded which). Receptor source: a human donor in good health (CMV status not recorded). Some clones in this sample may be carry-over from other donors' samples.

The chain uses TRBV12-3 or TRBV12-4 and TRBJ2-5; D is uncertain. The CDR3 totals 14 residues. V was pared by 2 bases and J by 0 bases, with 7 bases between. CDR3 nucleotide sequence: TGTGCCAGCAGTTTACAGACGTACCAAGAGACCCAGTACTTC. The encoded protein is CASSLQTYQETQYF.

For this clonotype: Germline and junction disagree at one end, which may indicate a read error. The chain combines TRBV6-6 with TRBJ2-2, with D perhaps matching TRBD2 (5 bases). Per germline, CDR1 MNHNY and CDR2 SVGAGI (reference sequence). CDR3 length: 13 residues. CDR3 nucleotides: TGTACCAGCAGCCGAAACCGGGATGCTCAGCTGTTTTTT. This gives the protein CTSSRNRDAQLFF.

The table lists this clonotype with many counts. The chain is built from TRBV7-2 and TRBJ1-2, with D hard to call. V was pared by 7 bases and J by 2 bases, with 14 bases between. The CDR3 runs 14 residues. Germline values: CDR1 SGHTA, CDR2 FQGNSA. The CDR3 is CASTPVEGNYGYTF. The CDR3 DNA is TGTGCCAGCACCCCCGTCGAGGGAAACTATGGCTACACCTTC.